This TCR beta chain is from a study of cytomegalovirus exposure and HLA in healthy donors (dated 2017 in TCRdb). Context from the whole study: According to an earlier analysis of a few hundred of the donors, 200 million or so T cells yielded 117 million unique TCR beta sequences and approximately 300 Gb of sequence data. An early release covering around 630 HLA-typed donors comprised about 310 gigabases of sequencing data and tens of millions of unique TCR sequences. Of the 398 genotyped donors, 65% to 90% were placed in the genetic ancestry cluster associated with self-reported Caucasian donors. The aim of the study was to test whether cataloging public T cell receptors could identify signatures of past pathogen exposure. The T cell repertoires of 550 to 850 subjects were profiled by immunosequencing and related to cytomegalovirus serostatus. Besides the first cohort of more than 650 subjects, a separate validation cohort made up of around 120 different subjects was used. To predict cytomegalovirus infection status, the study combined high-throughput TCR immunosequencing, statistical association of individual TCRs with disease status, and machine learning. In a later analysis, previously published TCR beta repertoires from some 640 donors were re-analyzed and high-resolution HLA genotyping was added so that TCR occurrence patterns could be studied. In the later analysis, no new phenotypic data were used to find candidate immune exposures; instead, reliance was placed on TCR beta sequences and their occurrence across donors. In an earlier analysis of over 550 of the donors, high-throughput TCR beta sequencing was used to judge whether each TCR beta V gene segment behaved as functional or pseudogenic. Donor age, sex, ethnicity and CMV serostatus were compiled alongside the repertoire data. In a later genetic analysis, genome-wide SNP genotypes for about 55% of the roughly 700 donors were used, and that subset was treated as a discovery cohort. All discovery cohort repertoires had been generated using a single sequencing platform. HLA typing covered class I and class II loci at four-digit resolution. The number of donors typed differed by locus, with roughly 620-640 for A, B, C, DRB1 and DQB1, more than 500 for DQA1, over 600 for DPA1, and 400 to 490 for DPB1. Because of strong linkage in the cohort, roughly five DR-DQ haplotypes were treated as single units for association and clustering. On average, roughly 200,000 unique TCR beta nucleotide sequences were sequenced per donor among a few hundred genotyped donors of the cohort, with 15% to 20% of those sequences being non-productive.

As encoded in the germline V gene, CDR1 is SQVTM while CDR2 is ANQGSEA. The trim is 5 bases for V and 2 bases for J, with a gap of 6 bases between the germline ends. The CDR3 holds 11 amino acids from the cysteine to the phenylalanine. Only the CDR3 region is kept as DNA, spanning 33 bases read in frame from base 1. In total, approximately 700 healthy bone marrow donors made up the cohort. Cohort members were all nominally healthy when sampled, although unrecorded immune exposures were likely present. The donor tested CMV seronegative and was one of the 352 seronegative cohort members. Every donor gave a peripheral blood sample, and the peripheral blood mononuclear cells from that sample were used for TCR beta sequencing. Genomic DNA was extracted from the blood cell samples with the Qiagen DNeasy Blood Extraction Kit. What the work shows at the level of the full study, not this receptor alone: Some IMGT-functional V segments, including TRBV6-2 and TRBV6-3, could not be told apart with the 87-base-pair reads, so those segments were excluded. The study gave a list of roughly 150 TCR beta chains associated with cytomegalovirus. HLA typing was unavailable for some donors at each locus, so association tests used only the typed subset. Compared with equally common non-associated chains, HLA-associated TCR beta chains in a later analysis were more clonally expanded and had lower generation probabilities. A later analysis found that most CMV-associated TCR beta chains appeared HLA-restricted, with HLA associations seemingly driven largely by CMV exposure. In a later analysis, TCR association rates were found to vary across HLA loci, with the most associated TCRs seen for DRB1 alleles and the fewest for HLA-C alleles. The earlier analysis of 450 to 700 of the donors excluded fewer than 20 rarely observed V segments, including chromosome 9 orphons, because counts were too low. Specific HLA alleles were associated with roughly 17,000 TCR beta sequences at a false discovery rate of 0.05 in a later analysis. Presence/absence analyses assumed roughly uniform sequencing depth across donors, an assumption that may not hold. In an earlier analysis of fewer than 750 of the donors, most TCR beta V segments were observed in productive rearrangements about 87% or about 30% of the time, broadly matching IMGT annotations. Linkage disequilibrium might explain the correlated functional status among segregating V segments, but an unknown experimental factor could not be excluded. A later genetic analysis reported fewer N-insertions in productive TCRs among donors in an Asian-associated ancestry cluster than the roughly 620-donor mean. A later genetic analysis associated a missense DCLRE1C variant with V-gene and J-gene trimming of TCR beta chains, and an independent cohort replicated the association. Strong co-occurrence of HLA alleles, especially DR and DQ, made assigning TCR associations to individual alleles difficult. It was suggested by the authors that the approach could potentially be generalized to other disease states and immunological phenotypes. Immune exposure information for the cohort was limited to CMV serostatus. A further reported finding was that TCR beta sequences accurately predicted the HLA-A and HLA-B alleles for most subjects in the first cohort. According to a later analysis, parvovirus B19, influenza, CMV and Epstein-Barr virus appeared linked to several top co-occurrence clusters. This cohort had only TCR beta chains sequenced, and the lack of alpha or paired-chain data limited which features could be detected. The classifier was reported to diagnose cytomegalovirus status with high specificity and sensitivity in both the original cohort and the validation cohort. In vitro tests confirmed that three of the cytomegalovirus-associated TCR beta chains recognize cytomegalovirus antigens. A cluster of highly shared sequence variants was judged likely to be a technical artifact of the sequencing pipeline. While some public TCRs were present in many individuals, most TCR sequences turned up only very rarely across donors.

The library was prepared using the immunoSEQ multiplex PCR assay. A mixture of 60 forward primers for TCR Vbeta segments and 13 reverse primers for TCR Jbeta segments was used in the multiplex PCR. The CDR3 region of rearranged TCR beta genes was amplified from genomic DNA with a multiplex PCR assay. Amplified TCR beta libraries were sequenced as 87-base-pair reads on the Illumina HiSeq System. Turning to the authors' computational methods: A later analysis tallied some 79 million unique TCR beta chains across the approximately 670 repertoires, and roughly 11 million of those chains were shared by two or more donors. Raw reads were error-corrected and collapsed into unique sequences with a nearest-neighbor algorithm that merged closely related sequences to remove PCR and sequencing errors. CDR3 sequences were aligned to IMGT reference sequences to assign V, D and J gene segments. For a sequence to be retained, at least a six-nucleotide match to both a V gene segment and a J gene segment was required. Rearrangements were classified as productive when the CDR3 lacked stop codons and remained in frame with V and J, and all other rearrangements were classified as non-productive. CDR3 was defined according to IMGT convention as the region running from the second conserved V-encoded cysteine to the conserved J-encoded phenylalanine. Sequences without an unambiguous match to a single V gene segment were excluded from the earlier analysis of over 500 of the donors. In an earlier analysis of 450 to 750 of the donors, a V segment was called functional when productive rearrangements were above 56.7%, and segregating when the standard deviation between donors exceeded 5%. To diagnose cytomegalovirus status from the catalog of TCR beta chain sequences, a statistical classification framework was built. In a later analysis, TCR nucleotide sequences were compared against IMGT/GENE-DB human TR gene sequences so that V and J genes could be assigned. In a later analysis, CDR3 sequences and most-parsimonious VDJ recombination scenarios were assigned using the TCRdist pipeline. A later analysis defined each TCR beta chain by its CDR3 amino acid sequence plus V-gene family, and excluded reads lacking a unique V-gene family. In a later analysis, approximately 590 highly shared, low-generation-probability nucleotide sequences were removed to address suspected cross-contamination and a sequencing artifact. In a later analysis, a clonal expansion index for each public chain was calculated from normalized within-repertoire ranks of inferred template counts. In a later analysis, generation probabilities were computed with a VDJ recombination model fitted to out-of-frame rearrangements, and the resulting probabilities were checked against IGoR. In a later analysis, hypergeometric tests were used to score TCR-TCR, TCR-HLA and TCR-CMV co-occurrence, with a repertoire-size bias correction applied to TCR pairs. A later analysis estimated false discovery rates by permuting HLA or CMV assignments 20 times. In a later analysis, co-occurring TCRs were grouped with DBSCAN, and TCRdist sequence similarity was added when clustering was performed within HLA-allele-positive subsets. For co-occurrence clustering, repertoires with fewer than 30,000 or more than 120,000 public chains were excluded, along with 4 to 6 repertoires with anomalous nucleotide sharing. TCRdb stores this immuneACCESS table with in-frame sequences only. Part of the clones is absent; in the studies checked, under half of the shortfall reflects unresolved V genes, and no reason is known for the rest. D and trimming were read from the DNA, whereas the V and J calls and clone size are those reported in that table. The sample includes 120,000 to 150,000 clones, with over 70% observed a single time. Clones ranked in the top ten supply less than 3.5% of the sample.

Note on this clone: Its target antigen remains unknown. It has no much larger one-base neighbor in the sample; base qualities were not kept.

The sequenced sample consisted of PBMCs. The chain employs TRBV29-1 and TRBJ2-5; the D gene lacks a confident call. The TCR comes from a male donor in good health and CMV-seronegative. The CDR3 protein sequence reads: CSVQEQETQYF. In nucleotide form, the sequence is TGCAGCGTTCAGGAACAAGAGACCCAGTACTTC.